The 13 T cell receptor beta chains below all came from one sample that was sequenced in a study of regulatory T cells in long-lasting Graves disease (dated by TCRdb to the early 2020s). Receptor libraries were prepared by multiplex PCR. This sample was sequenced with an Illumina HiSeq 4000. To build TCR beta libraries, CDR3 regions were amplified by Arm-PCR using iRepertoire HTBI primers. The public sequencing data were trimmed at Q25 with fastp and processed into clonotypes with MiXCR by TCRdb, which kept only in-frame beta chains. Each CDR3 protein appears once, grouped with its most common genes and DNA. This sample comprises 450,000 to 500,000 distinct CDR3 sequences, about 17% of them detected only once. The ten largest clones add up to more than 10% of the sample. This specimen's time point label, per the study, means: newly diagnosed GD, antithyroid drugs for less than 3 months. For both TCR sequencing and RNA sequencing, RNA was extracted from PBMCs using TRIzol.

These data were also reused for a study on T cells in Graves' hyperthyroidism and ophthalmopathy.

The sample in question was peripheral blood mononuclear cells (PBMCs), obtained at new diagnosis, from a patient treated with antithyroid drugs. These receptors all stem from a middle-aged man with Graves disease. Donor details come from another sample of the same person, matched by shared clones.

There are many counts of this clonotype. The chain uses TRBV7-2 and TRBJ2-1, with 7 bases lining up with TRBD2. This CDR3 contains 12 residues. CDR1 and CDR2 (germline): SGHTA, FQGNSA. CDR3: CAASGPYNEQFF. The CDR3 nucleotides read TGTGCGGCTAGCGGTCCCTACAATGAGCAGTTCTTC.

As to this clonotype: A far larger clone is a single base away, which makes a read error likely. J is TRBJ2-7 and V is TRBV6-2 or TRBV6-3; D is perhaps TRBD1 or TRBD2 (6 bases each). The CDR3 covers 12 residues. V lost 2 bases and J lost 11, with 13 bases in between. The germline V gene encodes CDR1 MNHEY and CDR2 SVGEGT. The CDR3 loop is CASSYQKGEEYF. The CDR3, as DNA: TGTGCCAGCAGTTACCAGAAGGGGGAGGAGTACTTC.

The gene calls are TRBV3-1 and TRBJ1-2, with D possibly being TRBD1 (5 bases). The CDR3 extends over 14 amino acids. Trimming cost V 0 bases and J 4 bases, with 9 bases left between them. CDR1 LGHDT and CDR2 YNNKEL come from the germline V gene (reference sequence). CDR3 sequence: CASSQDLTAYGYTF. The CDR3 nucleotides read TGTGCCAGCAGCCAAGATTTGACAGCCTATGGCTACACCTTC.

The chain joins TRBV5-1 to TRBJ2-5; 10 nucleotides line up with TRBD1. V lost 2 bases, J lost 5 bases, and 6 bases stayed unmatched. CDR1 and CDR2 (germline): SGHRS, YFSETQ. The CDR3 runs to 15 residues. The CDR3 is CASSFGTGDGETQYF. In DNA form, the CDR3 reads TGCGCCAGCAGCTTCGGGACAGGGGACGGTGAGACCCAGTACTTC. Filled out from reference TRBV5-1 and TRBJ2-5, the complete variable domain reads KAGVTQTPRYLIKTRGQQVTLSCSPISGHRSVSWYQQTPGQGLQFLFEYFSETQRNKGNFPGRFSGRQFSNSRSEMNVSTLELGDSALYLCASSFGTGDGETQYFGPGTRLLVL.

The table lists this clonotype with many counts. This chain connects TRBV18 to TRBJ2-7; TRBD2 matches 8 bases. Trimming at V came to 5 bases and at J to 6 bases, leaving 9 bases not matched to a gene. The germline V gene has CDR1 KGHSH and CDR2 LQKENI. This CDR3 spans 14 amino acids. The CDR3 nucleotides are TGTGCCAGCTCAGGTAGCGGGACATCGTCCGAGCAGTACTTC. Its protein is CASSGSGTSSEQYF.

The CDR3 sequence: CASSFLSGKPGLAGGPYNEQFF. CDR3 DNA sequence: TGCGCCAGCAGCTTCCTAAGCGGGAAACCGGGACTAGCGGGAGGTCCGTACAATGAGCAGTTCTTC. The chain couples TRBV5-1 to TRBJ2-1; TRBD2 matches 15 bases. The germline gives CDR1 SGHRS, CDR2 YFSETQ. CDR3 length: 22 residues. With V trimmed by 2 bases and J by 4 bases, 19 bases remained unmatched.

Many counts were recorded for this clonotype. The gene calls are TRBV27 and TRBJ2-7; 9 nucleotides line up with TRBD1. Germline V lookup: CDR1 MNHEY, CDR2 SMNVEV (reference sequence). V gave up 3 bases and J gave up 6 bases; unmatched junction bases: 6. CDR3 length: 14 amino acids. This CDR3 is CASSFGTGFSEQYF. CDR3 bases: TGTGCCAGCAGTTTTGGGACAGGGTTTAGCGAGCAGTACTTC.

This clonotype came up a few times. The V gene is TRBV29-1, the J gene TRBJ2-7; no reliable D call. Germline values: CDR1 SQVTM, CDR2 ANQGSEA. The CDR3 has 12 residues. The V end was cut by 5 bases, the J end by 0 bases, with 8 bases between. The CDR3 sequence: CSVFGPSYEQYF. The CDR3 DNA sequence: TGCAGCGTTTTCGGACCCTCCTACGAGCAGTACTTC.

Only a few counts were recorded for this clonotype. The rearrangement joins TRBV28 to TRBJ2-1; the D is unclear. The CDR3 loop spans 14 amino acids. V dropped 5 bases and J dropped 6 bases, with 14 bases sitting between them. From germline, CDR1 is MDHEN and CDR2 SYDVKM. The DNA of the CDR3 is TGTGCCAGCAGTCCCTCGGGCCTGCTCAATGAGCAGTTCTTC. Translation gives CASSPSGLLNEQFF.

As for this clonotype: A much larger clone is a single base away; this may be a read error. CDR3 sequence: CASSSRVGWSYEQYF. CDR3 DNA sequence: TGTGCCAGCAGTTCTCGGGTTGGGTGGTCCTACGAGCAGTACTTC. The chain links TRBV27 to TRBJ2-7; D not certain. CDR3 length: 15 amino acids. CDR1 MNHEY and CDR2 SMNVEV come from the germline V gene (reference sequence). V shed 4 bases and J shed 1 base, with 14 bases lying between them.

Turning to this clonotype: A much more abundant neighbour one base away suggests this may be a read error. This chain's CDR3 is CASSLWAGQGVSGEQFF. The CDR3 DNA reads as TGTGCCAGCAGCTTATGGGCCGGACAGGGGGTTTCCGGGGAGCAGTTCTTC. The rearrangement links TRBV7-9 to TRBJ2-3; 10 nucleotides line up with TRBD1. The J call is doubtful: the DNA matches TRBJ2-1 better. Germline lookup yields CDR1 SEHNR and CDR2 FQNEAQ (reference sequence). This CDR3 has 17 amino acids.

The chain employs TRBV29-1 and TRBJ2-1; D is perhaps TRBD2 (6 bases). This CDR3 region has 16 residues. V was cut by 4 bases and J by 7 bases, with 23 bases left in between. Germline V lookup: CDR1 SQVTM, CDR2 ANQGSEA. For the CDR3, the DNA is TGCAGCGTTGGCGGCGGGATCAGGGTCTTTGGGAATGAGCAGTTCTTC. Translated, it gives CSVGGGIRVFGNEQFF.

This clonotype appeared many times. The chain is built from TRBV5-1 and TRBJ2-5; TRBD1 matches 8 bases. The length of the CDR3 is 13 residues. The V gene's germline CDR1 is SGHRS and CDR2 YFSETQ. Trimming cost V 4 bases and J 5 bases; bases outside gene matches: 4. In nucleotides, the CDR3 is TGCGCCAGCAGCAAGACAGGGGAGGAGACCCAGTACTTC. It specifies CASSKTGEETQYF.